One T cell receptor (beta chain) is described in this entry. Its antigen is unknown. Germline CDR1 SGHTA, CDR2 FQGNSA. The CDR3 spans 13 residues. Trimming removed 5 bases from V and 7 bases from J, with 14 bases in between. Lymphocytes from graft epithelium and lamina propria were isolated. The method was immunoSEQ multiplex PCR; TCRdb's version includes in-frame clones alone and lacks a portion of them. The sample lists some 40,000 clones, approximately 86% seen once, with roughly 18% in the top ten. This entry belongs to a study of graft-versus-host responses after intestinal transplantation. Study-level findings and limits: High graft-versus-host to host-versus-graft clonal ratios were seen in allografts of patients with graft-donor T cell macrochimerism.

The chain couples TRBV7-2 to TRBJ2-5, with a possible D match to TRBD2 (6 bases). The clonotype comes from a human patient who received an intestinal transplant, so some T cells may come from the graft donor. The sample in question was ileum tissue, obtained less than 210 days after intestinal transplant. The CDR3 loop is CASSPLRRGTQYF. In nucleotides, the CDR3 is TGTGCCAGCAGCCCTTTAAGGAGGGGGACCCAGTACTTC.